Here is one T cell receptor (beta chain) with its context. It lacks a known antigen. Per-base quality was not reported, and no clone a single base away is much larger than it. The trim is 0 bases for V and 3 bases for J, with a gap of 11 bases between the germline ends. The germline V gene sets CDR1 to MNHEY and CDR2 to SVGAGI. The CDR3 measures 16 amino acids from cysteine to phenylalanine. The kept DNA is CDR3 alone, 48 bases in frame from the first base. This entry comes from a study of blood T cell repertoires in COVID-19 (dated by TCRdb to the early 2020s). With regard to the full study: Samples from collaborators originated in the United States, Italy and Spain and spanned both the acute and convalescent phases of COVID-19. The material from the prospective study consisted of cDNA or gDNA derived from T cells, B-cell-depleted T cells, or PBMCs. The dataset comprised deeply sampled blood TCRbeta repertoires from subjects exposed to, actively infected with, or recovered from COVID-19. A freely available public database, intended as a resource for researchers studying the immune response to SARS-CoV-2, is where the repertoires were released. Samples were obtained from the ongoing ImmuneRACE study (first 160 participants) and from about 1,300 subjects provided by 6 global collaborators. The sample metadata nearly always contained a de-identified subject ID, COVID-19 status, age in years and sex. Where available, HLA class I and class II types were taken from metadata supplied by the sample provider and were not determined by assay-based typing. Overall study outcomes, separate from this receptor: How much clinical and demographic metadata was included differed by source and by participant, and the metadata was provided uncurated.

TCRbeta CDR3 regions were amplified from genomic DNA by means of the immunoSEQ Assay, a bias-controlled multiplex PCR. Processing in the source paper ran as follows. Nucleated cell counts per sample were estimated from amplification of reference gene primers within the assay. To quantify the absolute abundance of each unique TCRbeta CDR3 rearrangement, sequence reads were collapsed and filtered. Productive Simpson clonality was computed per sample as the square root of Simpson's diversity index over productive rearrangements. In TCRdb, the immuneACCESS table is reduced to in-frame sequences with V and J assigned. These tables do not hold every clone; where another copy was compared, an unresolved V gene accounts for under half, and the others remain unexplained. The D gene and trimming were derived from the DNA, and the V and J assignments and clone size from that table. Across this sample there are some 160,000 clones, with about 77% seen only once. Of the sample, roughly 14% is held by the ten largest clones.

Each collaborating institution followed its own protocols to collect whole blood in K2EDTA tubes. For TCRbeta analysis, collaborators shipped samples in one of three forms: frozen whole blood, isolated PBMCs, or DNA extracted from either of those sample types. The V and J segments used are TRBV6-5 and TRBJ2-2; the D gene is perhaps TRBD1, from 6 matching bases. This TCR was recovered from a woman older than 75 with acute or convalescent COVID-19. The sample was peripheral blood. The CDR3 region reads CASSYSTRGDTGELFF. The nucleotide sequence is TGTGCCAGCAGTTACTCGACCAGGGGAGACACCGGGGAGCTGTTTTTT.